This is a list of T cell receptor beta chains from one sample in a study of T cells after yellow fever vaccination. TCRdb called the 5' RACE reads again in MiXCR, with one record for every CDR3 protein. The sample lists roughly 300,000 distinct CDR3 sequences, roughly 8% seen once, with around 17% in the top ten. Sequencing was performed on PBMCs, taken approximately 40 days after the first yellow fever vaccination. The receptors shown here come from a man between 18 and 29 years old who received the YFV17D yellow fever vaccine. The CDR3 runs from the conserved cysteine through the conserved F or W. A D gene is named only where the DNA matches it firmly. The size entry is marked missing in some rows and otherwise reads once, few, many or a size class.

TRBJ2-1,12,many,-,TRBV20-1,CSAPDPDDEQFF,TGCAGTGCCCCGGACCCCGATGATGAGCAGTTCTTC
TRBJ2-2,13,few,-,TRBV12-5,CASGLSNTGELFF,TGTGCTAGTGGTCTCAGTAACACCGGGGAGCTGTTTTTT
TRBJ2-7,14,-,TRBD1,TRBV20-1,CSASARWDRDAKYF,TGCAGTGCTAGTGCCCGTTGGGACAGGGATGCTAAGTACTTC
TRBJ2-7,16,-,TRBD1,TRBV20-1,CCARDRPGTGGYEQYF,TGCTGTGCTAGAGATCGTCCCGGGACAGGGGGCTACGAGCAGTACTTC
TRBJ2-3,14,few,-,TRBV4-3,CASSQDFARDTQYF,TGCGCCAGCAGCCAAGATTTCGCTCGAGATACGCAGTATTTT
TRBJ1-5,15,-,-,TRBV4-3,CASSQDPGLGQPQHF,TGCGCCAGCAGCCAAGATCCAGGCCTCGGACAGCCCCAGCATTTT
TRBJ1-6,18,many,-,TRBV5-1,CASSFRTSESSYNSPLHF,TGCGCCAGCAGCTTTAGGACTTCGGAGAGCTCCTATAATTCACCCCTCCACTTT
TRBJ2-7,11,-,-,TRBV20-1,CSAGWGYEQYF,TGCAGTGCTGGGTGGGGTTACGAGCAGTACTTC
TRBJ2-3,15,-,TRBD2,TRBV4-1,CASSRLAGGQDTQYF,TGCGCCAGCAGCCGACTAGCGGGGGGGCAAGATACGCAGTATTTT
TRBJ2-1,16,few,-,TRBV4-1,CASSQELASSYNEQFF,TGCGCCAGCAGCCAAGAGCTAGCAAGCTCCTACAATGAGCAGTTCTTC
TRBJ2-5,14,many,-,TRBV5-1,CASSHGTNQETQYF,TGCGCCAGCAGCCACGGGACGAACCAAGAGACCCAGTACTTC
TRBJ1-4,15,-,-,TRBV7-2,CASSVRDGKNEKLFF,TGTGCCAGCAGCGTACGGGACGGAAAAAATGAAAAACTGTTTTTT
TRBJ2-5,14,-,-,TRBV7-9,CASSLVMQGETQYF,TGTGCCAGCAGCTTAGTGATGCAGGGAGAGACCCAGTACTTC
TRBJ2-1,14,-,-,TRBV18,CASSPLIPGSEQFF,TGTGCCAGCTCCCCCTTAATTCCGGGTAGTGAGCAGTTCTTC
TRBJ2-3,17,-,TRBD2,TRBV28,CATRTSGVTVWTDTQYF,TGTGCCACCAGGACTAGCGGGGTGACGGTGTGGACAGATACGCAGTATTTT
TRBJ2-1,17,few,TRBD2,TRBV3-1,CASSPGVGRGGLDEQFF,TGTGCCAGCAGCCCAGGGGTTGGGCGGGGGGGCTTAGATGAGCAGTTCTTC
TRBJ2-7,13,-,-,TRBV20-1,CSARSGPPHEQYF,TGCAGTGCTAGATCTGGGCCCCCCCACGAGCAGTACTTC
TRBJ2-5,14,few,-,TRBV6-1,CASSPGGYQETQYF,TGTGCCAGCAGTCCCGGGGGCTACCAAGAGACCCAGTACTTC
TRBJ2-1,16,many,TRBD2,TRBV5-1,CASSSSASGGPSEQFF,TGCGCCAGCAGCAGTAGTGCTAGCGGGGGGCCCTCCGAGCAGTTCTTC
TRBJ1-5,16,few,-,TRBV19,CASSIDRRALYQPQHF,TGTGCCAGTAGTATAGATCGCCGAGCACTTTATCAGCCCCAGCATTTT
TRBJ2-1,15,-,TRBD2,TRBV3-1,CASRRLAGGLNEQFF,TGTGCCAGCAGGCGACTAGCGGGGGGGCTCAATGAGCAGTTCTTC
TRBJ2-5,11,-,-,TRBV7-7,CASGQGVTQYF,TGTGCTAGCGGGCAGGGGGTGACCCAGTACTTC
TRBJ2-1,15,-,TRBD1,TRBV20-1,CSARDNQGAWNEQFF,TGCAGTGCTAGAGATAACCAGGGGGCATGGAATGAGCAGTTCTTC
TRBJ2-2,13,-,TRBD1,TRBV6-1,CASQWTGAGELFF,TGTGCCAGCCAGTGGACAGGGGCCGGGGAGCTGTTTTTT
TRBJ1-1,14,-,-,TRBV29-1,CSVYPDRRNTEAFF,TGCAGCGTTTACCCGGACAGACGAAACACTGAAGCTTTCTTT
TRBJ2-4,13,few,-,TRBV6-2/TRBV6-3,CASSYLAKNIQYF,TGTGCCAGCAGTTACCTAGCCAAAAACATTCAGTACTTC
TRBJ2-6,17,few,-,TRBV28,CASSLPPWVSGANVLTF,TGTGCCAGCAGTTTGCCTCCCTGGGTGTCTGGGGCCAACGTCCTGACTTTC
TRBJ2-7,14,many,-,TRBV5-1,CASSFGRGAYEQYF,TGCGCCAGCAGCTTCGGCAGGGGCGCCTACGAGCAGTACTTC
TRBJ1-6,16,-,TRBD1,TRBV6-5,CASSYSSGTGLSPLHF,TGTGCCAGCAGTTACTCCTCCGGGACAGGTCTATCACCCCTCCACTTT
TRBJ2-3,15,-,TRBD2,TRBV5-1,CASSLETGGRDTQYF,TGCGCCAGCAGCTTGGAGACCGGGGGGAGGGATACGCAGTATTTT
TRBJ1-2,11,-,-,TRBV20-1,CSARGEGGYTF,TGCAGTGCTAGAGGAGAAGGAGGCTACACCTTC
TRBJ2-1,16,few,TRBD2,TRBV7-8,CASSLMKGGSYNEQFF,TGTGCCAGCAGCTTAATGAAGGGAGGGTCCTACAATGAGCAGTTCTTC
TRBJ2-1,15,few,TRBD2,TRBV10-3,CAISEGRGAYNEQFF,TGTGCCATCAGTGAAGGGCGGGGGGCCTACAATGAGCAGTTCTTC
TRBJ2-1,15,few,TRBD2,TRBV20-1,CSAAPLAGAYNEQFF,TGCAGTGCTGCCCCCCTAGCGGGGGCTTACAATGAGCAGTTCTTC
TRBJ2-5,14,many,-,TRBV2,CASSEAGGKETQYF,TGTGCCAGCAGTGAGGCAGGGGGGAAAGAGACCCAGTACTTC
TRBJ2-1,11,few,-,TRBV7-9,CASSFLGEQFF,TGTGCCAGCAGCTTTTTAGGTGAGCAGTTCTTC
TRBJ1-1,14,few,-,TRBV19,CASSSAGTDTEAFF,TGTGCCAGTAGTTCCGCCGGGACCGACACTGAAGCTTTCTTT
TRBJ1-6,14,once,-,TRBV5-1,CASSLDGTVSPLHF,TGCGCCAGCAGCTTGGACGGGACGGTTTCACCCCTCCACTTT
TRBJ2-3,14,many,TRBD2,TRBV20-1,CSAWSGDGTDTQYF,TGCAGTGCTTGGAGCGGGGACGGGACAGATACGCAGTATTTT
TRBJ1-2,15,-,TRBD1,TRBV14,CASSRSGQGGARPHF,TGTGCCAGCAGCCGCTCGGGACAGGGGGGAGCTAGACCCCACTTC
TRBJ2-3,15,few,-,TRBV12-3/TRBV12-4,CASIHSSSRHDTQYF,TGTGCCAGCATCCATTCGTCATCACGCCACGATACGCAGTATTTT
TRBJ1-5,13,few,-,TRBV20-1,CSAKDGQNQPQHF,TGCAGTGCTAAAGATGGACAGAATCAGCCCCAGCATTTT
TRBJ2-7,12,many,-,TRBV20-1,CSARVSGYEQYF,TGCAGTGCTAGAGTCTCGGGGTACGAGCAGTACTTC
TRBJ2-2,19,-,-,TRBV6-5,CASSYSGGFPRGNTGELFF,TGTGCCAGCAGTTACTCGGGGGGATTCCCACGCGGGAACACCGGGGAGCTGTTTTTT
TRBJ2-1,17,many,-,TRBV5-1,CASSLDPNRNSYNEQFF,TGCGCCAGCAGCCTAGACCCTAACAGGAACTCCTACAATGAGCAGTTCTTC
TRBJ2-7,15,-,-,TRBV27,CASSSLTESSYEQYF,TGTGCCAGCAGTTCGTTGACTGAAAGCTCCTACGAGCAGTACTTC
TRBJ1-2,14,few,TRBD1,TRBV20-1,CSAREMTGGYGYTF,TGCAGTGCTAGAGAAATGACAGGGGGCTATGGCTACACCTTC
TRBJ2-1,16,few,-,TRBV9,CASSVDGEASYNEQFF,TGTGCCAGCAGCGTAGATGGGGAAGCGTCCTACAATGAGCAGTTCTTC
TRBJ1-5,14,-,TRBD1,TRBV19,CASTNGQVNQPQHF,TGTGCCAGTACCAACGGACAGGTCAATCAGCCCCAGCATTTT
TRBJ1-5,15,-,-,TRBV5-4,CASSLNGRSNQPQHF,TGTGCCAGCAGCTTGAATGGAAGAAGCAATCAGCCCCAGCATTTT
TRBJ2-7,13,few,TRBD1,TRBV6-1,CASRSTGGNEQYF,TGTGCCAGCAGGTCCACAGGGGGCAACGAGCAGTACTTC
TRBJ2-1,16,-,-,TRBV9,CASSSLQGGSYNEQFF,TGTGCCAGCAGCTCTTTGCAAGGGGGGTCCTACAATGAGCAGTTCTTC
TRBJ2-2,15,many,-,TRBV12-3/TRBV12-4,CASSANRDYTGELFF,TGTGCCAGCAGTGCTAACCGGGACTACACCGGGGAGCTGTTTTTT
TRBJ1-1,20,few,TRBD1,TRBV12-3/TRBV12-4,CASSLQGRFGATIQGVKAFF,TGTGCCAGCAGTTTGCAGGGGCGATTTGGGGCTACTATCCAGGGGGTAAAAGCTTTCTTT
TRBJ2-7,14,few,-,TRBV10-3,CAISEVQGAYEQYF,TGTGCCATCAGCGAGGTCCAGGGAGCTTACGAGCAGTACTTC